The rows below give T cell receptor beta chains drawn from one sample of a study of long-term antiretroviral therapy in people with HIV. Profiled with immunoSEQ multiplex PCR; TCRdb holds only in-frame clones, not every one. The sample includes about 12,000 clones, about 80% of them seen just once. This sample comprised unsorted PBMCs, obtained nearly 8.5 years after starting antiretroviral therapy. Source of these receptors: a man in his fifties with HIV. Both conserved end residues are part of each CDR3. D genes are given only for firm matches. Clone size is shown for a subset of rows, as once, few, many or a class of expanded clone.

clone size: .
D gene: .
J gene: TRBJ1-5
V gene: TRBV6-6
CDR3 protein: CASSNGGWSNQPQHF
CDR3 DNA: TGTGCCAGCAGTAACGGGGGATGGAGCAATCAGCCCCAGCATTTT

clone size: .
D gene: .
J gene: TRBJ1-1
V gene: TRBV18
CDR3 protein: CASVSQGTNTEAFF
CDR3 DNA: TGTGCCAGTGTATCACAGGGAACCAACACTGAAGCTTTCTTT

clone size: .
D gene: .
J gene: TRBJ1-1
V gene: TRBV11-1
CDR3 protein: CASSVTGSGTEAFF
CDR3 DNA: TGTGCCAGCAGCGTCACAGGGTCTGGGACTGAAGCTTTCTTT

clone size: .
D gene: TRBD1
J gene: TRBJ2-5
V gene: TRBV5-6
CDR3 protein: CASSPTGGLFIETQYF
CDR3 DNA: TGTGCCAGCAGCCCCACAGGGGGCTTATTTATCGAGACCCAGTACTTC

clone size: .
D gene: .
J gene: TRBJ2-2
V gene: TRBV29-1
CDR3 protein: CSVERGTGELFF
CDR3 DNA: TGCAGCGTTGAAAGAGGAACAGGGGAGCTGTTTTTT

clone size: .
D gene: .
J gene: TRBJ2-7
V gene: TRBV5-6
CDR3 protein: CASSLTGMNEQYF
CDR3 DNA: TGTGCCAGCAGCTTAACAGGGATGAACGAGCAGTACTTC

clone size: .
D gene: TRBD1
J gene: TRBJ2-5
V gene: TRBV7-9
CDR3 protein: CASSPGQGLFVETQYF
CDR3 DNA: TGTGCCAGCAGCCCCGGACAGGGTCTCTTCGTAGAGACCCAGTACTTC

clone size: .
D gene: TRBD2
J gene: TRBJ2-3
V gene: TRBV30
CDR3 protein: CAWSVAGGPADTQYF
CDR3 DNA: TGTGCCTGGAGTGTAGCGGGGGGGCCTGCAGATACGCAGTATTTT

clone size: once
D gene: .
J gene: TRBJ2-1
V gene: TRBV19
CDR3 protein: CASSGGYNEQFF
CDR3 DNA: TGTGCCAGTAGTGGGGGCTACAATGAGCAGTTCTTC

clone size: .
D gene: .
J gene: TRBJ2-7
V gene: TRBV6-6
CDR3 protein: CASSPRGYEQYF
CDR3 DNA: TGTGCCAGCAGCCCTCGAGGCTACGAGCAGTACTTC

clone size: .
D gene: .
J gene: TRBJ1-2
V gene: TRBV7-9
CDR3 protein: CASRREAADGYTF
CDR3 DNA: TGTGCCAGCAGGAGAGAGGCAGCAGATGGCTACACCTTC

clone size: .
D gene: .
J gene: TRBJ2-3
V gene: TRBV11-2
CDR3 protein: CASSLAMGMDTQYF
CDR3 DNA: TGTGCCAGCAGCTTAGCCATGGGGATGGATACGCAGTATTTT

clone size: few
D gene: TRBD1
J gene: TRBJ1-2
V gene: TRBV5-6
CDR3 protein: CASSTDDRGYGYTF
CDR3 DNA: TGTGCCAGCAGCACGGACGACAGGGGCTATGGCTACACCTTC

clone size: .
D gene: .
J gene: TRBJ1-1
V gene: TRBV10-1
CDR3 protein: CASSESEGSTEAFF
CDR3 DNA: TGCGCCAGCAGTGAGTCGGAAGGGAGCACTGAAGCTTTCTTT